One and the same sample provided the 6 T cell receptor beta chains below, sequenced in a study of blood T cell repertoires in COVID-19. TCRdb's copy holds only in-frame clones and misses some; the assay was immunoSEQ multiplex PCR. The sample carries around 250,000 clones, more than 75% recorded once. The sample was peripheral blood. All receptors come from a man of 80 years or more with acute or convalescent COVID-19.

V is TRBV10-3 and J is TRBJ2-2; D gene ambiguous. CDR3 length: 12 amino acids. Germline CDR1 reads ENHRY; CDR2 reads SYGVKD. V was cut by 0 bases and J by 9 bases, with 5 bases left in between. The DNA for the CDR3 is TGTGCCATCAGTGAGTCGAGGTGGGAGCTGTTTTTT. Translated: CAISESRWELFF.

V and J are TRBV7-8 and TRBJ1-6; TRBD1 agrees at 7 bases. The germline gives CDR1 SGHVS, CDR2 FQNEAQ. The CDR3 has 15 amino acids. Germline trimming cut 3 bases from V and 5 bases from J; bases unmatched to any gene: 4. CDR3 region: CASSFGQGDNSPLHF. CDR3 coding DNA: TGTGCCAGCAGCTTTGGGCAGGGGGATAATTCACCCCTCCACTTT.

This rearrangement joins TRBV5-1 to TRBJ2-7; TRBD1 aligns across 10 bases. This CDR3 spans 14 amino acids. The V gene end was trimmed by 5 bases and the J gene end by 6 bases; junction bases not matched to a gene: 8. Germline V gives CDR1 SGHRS, CDR2 YFSETQ. The CDR3 DNA reads TGCGCCAGCAGTAGGGACAGGGGAGGCGGCGAGCAGTACTTC. Protein: CASSRDRGGGEQYF.

The chain employs TRBV29-1 and TRBJ2-5, with D hard to call. The CDR3 has 14 amino acids. Germline V gives CDR1 SQVTM, CDR2 ANQGSEA. Trimming shortened V by 5 bases and J by 1 base, and 14 bases separated the two germline ends. CDR3: CSVHPGGIQETQYF. In DNA form, the CDR3 reads TGCAGCGTTCACCCGGGTGGAATCCAAGAGACCCAGTACTTC.

The chain couples TRBV6-5 to TRBJ1-1; a possible D gene is TRBD1 (5 bases). Trimming took 8 bases from V and 0 from J, leaving 10 bases between them. The CDR3 length is 13 residues. Germline V gives CDR1 MNHEY, CDR2 SVGAGI. The CDR3 is CASQGSLNTEAFF. In DNA, the CDR3 is TGTGCCAGCCAGGGCAGTCTGAACACTGAAGCTTTCTTT.

The chain couples TRBV5-4 to TRBJ2-2; 7 nucleotides match TRBD2. J was trimmed by 0 bases and V by 1 base; bases with no gene match: 0. Germline V gene sequence: CDR1 SGHNT, CDR2 YYREEE (reference sequence). CDR3 size: 15 residues. The CDR3 bases are TGTGCCAGCAGCTTGCGGGGGGCGAACACCGGGGAGCTGTTTTTT. This encodes CASSLRGANTGELFF.